Sequencing of this TCR beta chain was carried out in a study of CD8 T cells in Susac syndrome. CDR1 and CDR2 from the germline V gene are SGHTA and FQGNSA. The CDR3 contains 15 residues. Trimming shortened V by 6 bases and J by 5 bases, and 19 bases separated the two germline ends. RNA amounts of roughly 0.45 to 1 ug underwent reverse transcription with random hexamers. In TCRdb, the immunoSEQ multiplex PCR reads were re-called with MiXCR into one record per CDR3 protein. The sample contains roughly 84,000 distinct CDR3 sequences, approximately 96% of which appear only once. Sequencing was carried out using CD8+ T cells from PBMCs. The chain is built from TRBV7-2 and TRBJ2-5; D is unclear. The receptor was derived from a human donor with Susac syndrome. The CDR3, as DNA: TGTGCCAGCAGTTCTGGGGTCGGGCCGAGGGAGACCCAGTACTTC. This encodes CASSSGVGPRETQYF.